This T cell receptor beta chain stems from a study of blood T cells in healthy people across ages. Points from the study as a whole: From one million sequenced T cells, diversity estimates were lower bounds.

Between the trimmed V and J ends, which lost 4 bases and 6 bases, there was a span of 7 bases. The CDR3 sequence is 11 residues long. The germline gives CDR1 MRHNA, CDR2 SNTAGT. In the case of this clonotype: No antigen is known for it.

Sample-barcoded 5' priming and a J-beta primer mix drove a second PCR of roughly 6 to 12 cycles. TCRdb re-called the 5' RACE reads with MiXCR, one entry per CDR3 protein. The sample includes more than 1 million distinct CDR3 sequences, under 45% seen only once; the top ten take over 15%. A minimum of 5.5 micrograms of total RNA was extracted per sample. The sequencing sample was made of blood. This TCR was recovered from a woman aged 60-75 years in good health. This rearrangement joins TRBV6-4 to TRBJ2-7; no firm D call. The CDR3 DNA reads as TGTGCCAGCAGTGGACGGGCCGAGCAGTACTTC. It encodes CASSGRAEQYF.